These T cell receptor beta chains were read from a single sample in a study of regulatory T cells in long-lasting Graves disease. In TCRdb, the multiplex PCR reads were re-called with MiXCR into one record per CDR3 protein. Among hundreds of thousands of distinct CDR3 sequences listed, roughly 17% were seen once. The sample was also linked to a second study, of T cells in Graves' hyperthyroidism and ophthalmopathy.

Material: peripheral blood mononuclear cells (PBMCs), obtained at new diagnosis, from a patient treated with antithyroid drugs. All receptors derive from a woman in her 30s with Graves disease. Each CDR3 is given with its conserved first and last residue. A D gene is named only where the DNA matches it firmly. Clone size appears in some rows only: once, few, many, or a class for an expanded clone.

v_gene	abundance	j_gene	d_gene	CDR3nt	CDR3aa
TRBV29-1	many	TRBJ2-7	.	TGCAGCGTCGGTAGCCCTACCCTCTCCTACGAGCAGTACTTC	CSVGSPTLSYEQYF
TRBV20-1	many	TRBJ2-3	TRBD2	TGCAGTGCTAGGGACGGGGGGGATACGCAGTATTTT	CSARDGGDTQYF
TRBV15	few	TRBJ1-5	.	TGTGCCACCAGCAGAGATTTGAGTTTGCAGCCCCAGCATTTT	CATSRDLSLQPQHF
TRBV19	few	TRBJ2-1	TRBD2	TGTGCCAGTAGTAGGCGGGAGAGAAGCTCCTACAATGAGCAGTTCTTC	CASSRRERSSYNEQFF
TRBV11-2	.	TRBJ2-6	.	TGTGCCAGCAGCAGCTACAGGGTTCCTGGGGCCAACGTCCTGACTTTC	CASSSYRVPGANVLTF
TRBV7-9	.	TRBJ2-7	.	TGTGCCAGCAGCTCTCCCCGCGGGGGCGCCTTGGGCTCCTACGAGCAGTACTTC	CASSSPRGGALGSYEQYF
TRBV7-9	.	TRBJ2-1	TRBD2	TGTGCCAGCAGCAATAGCGGGAGGGCTAATGAGCAGTTCTTC	CASSNSGRANEQFF
TRBV18	many	TRBJ1-4	TRBD1	TGTGCCAGCTCACGTCGTCCAGGGGACAGTGGTGAAAAACTGTTTTTT	CASSRRPGDSGEKLFF
TRBV28	few	TRBJ1-6	.	TGTGCCAGCAGTGCCGGCAGATTGCGACTAAATTCACCCCTCCACTTT	CASSAGRLRLNSPLHF
TRBV7-2	.	TRBJ2-1	.	TGTGCCAGCAGATCGATCATATCCAACAATGAGCAGTTCTTC	CASRSIISNNEQFF